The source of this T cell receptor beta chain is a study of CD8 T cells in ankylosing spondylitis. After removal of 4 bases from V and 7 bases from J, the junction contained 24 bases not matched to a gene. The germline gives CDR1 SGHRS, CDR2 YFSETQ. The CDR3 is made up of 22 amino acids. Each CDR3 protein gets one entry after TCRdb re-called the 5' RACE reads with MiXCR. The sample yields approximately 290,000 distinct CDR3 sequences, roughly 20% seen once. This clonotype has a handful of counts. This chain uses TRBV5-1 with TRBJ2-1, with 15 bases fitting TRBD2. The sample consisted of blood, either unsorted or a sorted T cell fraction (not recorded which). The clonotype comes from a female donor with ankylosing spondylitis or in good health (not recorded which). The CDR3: CASSHPSRTGTSGRYIGNEQFF. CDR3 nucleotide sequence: TGCGCCAGCAGCCACCCATCGAGGACCGGGACTAGCGGGAGGTATATCGGAAATGAGCAGTTCTTC.